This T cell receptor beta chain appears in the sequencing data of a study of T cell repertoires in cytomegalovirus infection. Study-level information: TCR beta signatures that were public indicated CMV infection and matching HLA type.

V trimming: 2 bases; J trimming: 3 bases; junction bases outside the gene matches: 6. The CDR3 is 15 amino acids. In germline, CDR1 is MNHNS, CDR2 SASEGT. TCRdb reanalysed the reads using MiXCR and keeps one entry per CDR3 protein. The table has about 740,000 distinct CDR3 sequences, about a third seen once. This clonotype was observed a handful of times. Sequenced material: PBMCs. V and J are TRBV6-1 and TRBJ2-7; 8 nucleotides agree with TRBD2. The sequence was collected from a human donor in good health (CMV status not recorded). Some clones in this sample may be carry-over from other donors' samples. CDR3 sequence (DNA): TGTGCCAGCAGTGAAAGCGGGAGCGAAAGCTACGAGCAGTACTTC. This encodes CASSESGSESYEQYF.